These 4 T cell receptor beta chains were all obtained from the same sample, sequenced in a study of blood T cells in healthy people across ages. With a J-beta primer mix and a sample-barcoded 5' primer, a second PCR ran 7 to 11 cycles. TCRdb recomputed calls from the 5' RACE reads with MiXCR, one row per CDR3 protein. The sample has 1,500,000 or so distinct CDR3 sequences; approximately 43% are singletons. The sample comprised blood. The receptor source for this set is a woman between 18 and 29 years old in good health.

This clonotype was counted between two and nine times. The rearrangement joins TRBV18 to TRBJ1-1, with D possibly TRBD1 on 5 matching bases. V was cut by 6 bases and J by 2 bases, with 19 bases left in between. CDR3 length equals 16 residues. CDR1 and CDR2 (germline): KGHSH, LQKENI. The CDR3: CASSPPSLGVNTEAFF. In DNA form, the CDR3 reads TGTGCCAGCTCCCCGCCCTCCCTAGGGGTAAACACTGAAGCTTTCTTT.

This clonotype was counted between two and nine times. The V and J genes are TRBV6-2 or TRBV6-3 and TRBJ1-1; TRBD1 aligns across 9 bases. This CDR3 spans 14 amino acids. Germline assignment: CDR1 MNHEY and CDR2 SVGEGT. V shed 4 bases, J shed 3 bases, and the junction held 3 bases outside the gene matches. This CDR3 reads CASSSGQGHTEAFF. CDR3 bases: TGTGCCAGCAGTTCTGGACAGGGGCACACTGAAGCTTTCTTT.

In this sample, this clonotype turned up a few times. This sequence joins TRBV9 and TRBJ2-1; D is ambiguous. The germline V gene encodes CDR1 SGDLS and CDR2 YYNGEE. The V gene lost 0 bases and the J gene lost 2 bases, with 12 bases spanning the gap. The CDR3 spans 16 residues. This CDR3 reads CASSVGTTLAYNEQFF. The CDR3 region has the DNA TGTGCCAGCAGCGTAGGTACCACTTTAGCCTACAATGAGCAGTTCTTC.

As to this clonotype: A read error may produce the germline difference seen at one junction end. This chain uses TRBV14 with TRBJ2-3; 9 nucleotides align to TRBD2. Germline V CDR1 and CDR2: SGHDN, FVKESK. This CDR3 comprises 16 residues. For the CDR3, the DNA is TGTGCCAGCGGCCAGGATGAAGGACTAGCGACAGATACGCAGTATTTT. Its protein is CASGQDEGLATDTQYF.